This T cell receptor beta chain emerged from a study of T cell repertoires in cytomegalovirus infection. Study in general: Matching HLA type and CMV infection were both indicated by public TCR beta signatures.

TCRdb passed the reads through MiXCR, listing each CDR3 protein once. Among 150,000 to 190,000 distinct CDR3 sequences listed, 20% to 25% were seen once. There are 15 residues in the CDR3. The V end lost 2 bases, the J end lost 1 base, and 11 bases lay between the germline ends. CDR1 is SGHAT and CDR2 is FQDESV in the germline V gene (reference sequence). The clonotype was recovered from a human donor in good health (CMV status not recorded). Some clones in this sample may be carry-over from other donors' samples. Sequenced material: PBMCs. The chain employs TRBV11-1 and TRBJ1-1, with a weak D call TRBD1 (5 bases). CDR3 loop: CASSLFSTGNTEAFF. DNA of the CDR3: TGTGCCAGCAGCTTATTTTCTACAGGGAACACTGAAGCTTTCTTT.